One T cell receptor (beta chain) is described in this entry. Per the germline V gene, CDR1 is SNHLY and CDR2 is FYNNEI. The CDR3 spans 16 residues. Trimming took off 6 bases at V and 1 base at J, with 18 bases between the two ends. This specimen comes from a study of control samples from healthy donors and cancer patients. Some clones are missing from TCRdb's copy, which holds only in-frame ones; the method was immunoSEQ multiplex PCR. The sample includes tens of thousands of clones, 70% to 90% of them seen just once. This sequence was found in a woman aged 60-75 years with head and neck cancer. The sample comprised PBMCs. V is TRBV2 and J is TRBJ2-5; D possibly matches TRBD1 or TRBD2 (6 bases each). The CDR3 DNA sequence: TGTGCCAGCAGATTGCCCTTAGGGGGAGGCCAAGAGACCCAGTACTTC. Protein sequence: CASRLPLGGGQETQYF. The whole variable domain, remainder taken from reference TRBV2 and TRBJ2-5, is EPEVTQTPSHQVTQMGQEVILRCVPISNHLYFYWYRQILGQKVEFLVSFYNNEISEKSEIFDDQFSVERPDGSNFTLKIRSTKLEDSAMYFCASRLPLGGGQETQYFGPGTRLLVL.